Presented here are 9 T cell receptor beta chains from one specimen sequenced in a study of human T cells and chemical hapten exposure. Time point indicated: patch test 1, 2 weeks after DPC sensitization. Specified treatment: therapeutic diphenylcyclopropenone sensitization with weekly scalp DPC. One entry per CDR3 protein results from TCRdb running MiXCR on the RACE reads. The table records some 180,000 distinct CDR3 sequences, around 24% of them present only once. Sequences were derived from whole blood, sampled in connection with sensitization to the hapten diphenylcyclopropenone (DPC). The origin of the receptors is a woman in her fifties or sixties with alopecia areata. Some clones in this sample may be carry-over from other donors' samples.

This clonotype was observed at least ten times. The chain is built from TRBV5-1 and TRBJ2-1; D perhaps matches TRBD2 (6 bases). CDR3 length: 15 residues. Trimming pared 5 bases from V and 0 bases from J, leaving 12 bases between. The germline CDR1 and CDR2 sequences are SGHRS and YFSETQ. The DNA for the CDR3 is TGCGCCAGCAGGGGTGGCGGGATCTCCTACAATGAGCAGTTCTTC. It encodes CASRGGGISYNEQFF. The whole variable domain, remainder taken from reference TRBV5-1 and TRBJ2-1, is KAGVTQTPRYLIKTRGQQVTLSCSPISGHRSVSWYQQTPGQGLQFLFEYFSETQRNKGNFPGRFSGRQFSNSRSEMNVSTLELGDSALYLCASRGGGISYNEQFFGPGTRLTVL.

This chain links TRBV7-8 with TRBJ2-3; no clear D gene. Trimming took off 0 bases at V and 6 bases at J, with 10 bases between the two ends. There are 14 residues in the CDR3. The germline gives CDR1 SGHVS, CDR2 FQNEAQ. The CDR3 is CASSLAGPWDTQYF. The CDR3 nucleotides read TGTGCCAGCAGCTTAGCGGGCCCCTGGGATACGCAGTATTTT.

Only a few counts were recorded for this clonotype. This chain connects TRBV5-1 to TRBJ1-1; 11 bases align to TRBD1. V lost 2 bases to trimming and J lost 4 bases; unmatched junction nucleotides: 13. The CDR3 has 18 amino acids. Germline-derived CDR1 and CDR2 are SGHRS and YFSETQ. CDR3 nucleotide sequence: TGCGCCAGCAGCTTACGCCGGGACAGGGGGGAATTGACCACTGAAGCTTTCTTT. The encoded protein is CASSLRRDRGELTTEAFF.

This clonotype was counted between two and nine times. V usage is TRBV6-1 and J usage is TRBJ2-3, with a tentative D call TRBD1 (6 bases). Trimming removed 6 bases at V and 7 bases at J, with 11 bases between. The CDR3 contains 12 residues. CDR1 is MNHNS, CDR2 SASEGT, per germline. The CDR3 here is CASRTGWNTQYF. The CDR3 DNA is TGTGCCAGCAGGACAGGTTGGAATACGCAGTATTTT.

The J gene is TRBJ2-2, the V gene TRBV6-1; 10 nucleotides align to TRBD2. Germline V CDR1 and CDR2: MNHNS, SASEGT. V dropped 2 bases and J dropped 5; count of bases not matched to a gene: 8. The CDR3 covers 17 residues. The CDR3 is CASSERAASGRTGELFF. CDR3 DNA sequence: TGTGCCAGCAGTGAAAGGGCGGCTAGCGGGAGAACCGGGGAGCTGTTTTTT.

This clonotype was detected ten times or more. The gene calls are TRBV7-8 and TRBJ2-3; D unclear. Germline V gene sequence: CDR1 SGHVS, CDR2 FQNEAQ. CDR3 length: 16 residues. V lost 5 bases and J 0 bases, leaving 15 bases between the germline ends. DNA of the CDR3: TGTGCCAGCAGCAGAGTAGGACGTACAAGCACAGATACGCAGTATTTT. This codes for CASSRVGRTSTDTQYF.

CDR3 DNA sequence: TGCAGCGTGACCTCCGGCGGGGAGGAAAAACTGTTTTTT. Protein: CSVTSGGEEKLFF. This sequence joins TRBV29-1 and TRBJ1-4; D is undetermined. Germline V CDR1 and CDR2: SQVTM, ANQGSEA. V dropped 6 bases and J dropped 8 bases, with 16 bases sitting between them. CDR3 length: 13 residues.

This clonotype came up a few times. V is TRBV5-4 and J is TRBJ1-2, with 10 bases aligning to TRBD1. Trimming cost V 4 bases and J 8 bases; bases outside gene matches: 8. The CDR3 is made up of 14 amino acids. Germline V gives CDR1 SGHNT, CDR2 YYREEE (reference sequence). CDR3 sequence: CASSLETGGGGYTF. CDR3 sequence (DNA): TGTGCCAGCAGCCTAGAGACAGGGGGCGGCGGCTACACCTTC.

CDR3 region: CASKENRGYTGELFF. Written as DNA, the CDR3 is TGTGCCAGCAAGGAAAATAGGGGCTACACCGGGGAGCTGTTTTTT. This chain uses TRBV6-2 or TRBV6-3 with TRBJ2-2, with D maybe TRBD1 (5 bases). CDR1 is MNHEY and CDR2 is SVGEGT in the germline V gene. This CDR3 contains 15 residues. Trimming removed 7 bases at V and 3 bases at J, with 15 bases between.